This T cell receptor (beta chain) was captured in a study of blood T cells in healthy people across ages (dated by TCRdb to between 2014 and 2017). A note on the overall study: In model experiments, roughly one uniquely barcoded TCR beta cDNA molecule per two T cells was captured by template switching. Donors of different ages were randomly distributed across sequencing lanes to avoid experimental bias. Age-related changes in TCR beta repertoire diversity were measured in the study by deep sequencing normalized with unique cDNA molecular identifiers. Four age groups were formed from the donors: young (average approximately 15 years), middle-aged (approximately 40), aged (62) and long-lived (less than 85). Two additional independent replicas of 1 million unique cDNA reads from the same blood draw were analyzed for two donors (one aged 18 to 29 and one aged 80 or older). Overall results and qualifications from the work: Donor CMV infection status was unknown, potentially confounding age-related changes in expanded clonotypes. As age increased, observed TCR beta diversity per million T cells dropped in a roughly linear way, and a significant reduction was already evident by age about 40. Because profiling used bulk unsorted PBMCs, naive and antigen-experienced compartments could not be compared conclusively. Estimates of total diversity based on one million sequenced T cells were considered lower bounds and underestimates. A strong correlation was found between observed TCR beta diversity and the percentage of naive T cells measured by flow cytometry. Compared with the aged group, the long-lived group had more naive CD4+ T cells, fewer expanded clones and increased TCR diversity, suggesting age selection.

Points on this clonotype: This receptor's antigen is unknown. Per-base qualities were not stored, and no clone one base away is much larger.

The method behind the library was 5' RACE. Sequenced using an Illumina HiSeq 2500. A second PCR of about 6 to 12 cycles was run with a J-beta primer mix and a sample-barcoded 5' primer. A unique molecular identifier was introduced onto each TCR beta cDNA molecule by a template-switch 5' adaptor carrying 12 random nucleotides. At least 2.5 million CDR3-containing paired-end reads were obtained from each sample. All of the RNA was converted into first-strand cDNA using the Mint cDNA synthesis kit, with a TRBC-specific oligonucleotide serving as the primer. After uracil-DNA glycosylase treatment, a first 18-cycle PCR used universal primers M1SS and BC2_uni_R on all cDNA. As for the original processing: Normalization of each sample was performed by random selection of 1 million high-quality reads, each carrying a distinct molecular identifier. Instead of being binned into consensus sequences, reads with shared molecular identifiers were discarded. CDR3 identification, clonotype clustering and error correction used MiTCR with a Q25 quality threshold and the strictest error-elimination algorithm. A nonparametric unseen species model with Euler transformation was used to estimate a lower bound on total TCR beta diversity. In-frame beta chains were kept once TCRdb had trimmed the public reads at Q25 with fastp and called clones with MiXCR. All rows with the same CDR3 protein become a single entry with the most common DNA and genes. TCRdb's processing, not the authors', yielded these V and J calls. Counted in this sample were 1.5 million to 1.9 million distinct CDR3 sequences; around 40% of them appeared once. The ten largest clones represent roughly 3.7% of the sample.

The CDR3, cysteine through phenylalanine, is 14 amino acids long. This entry keeps only the CDR3 DNA: 42 bases, framed from base 1. Per the germline V gene (reference sequence), LGHDT is the CDR1 and YNNKEL is the CDR2. The trim is 0 bases for V and 10 bases for J, with a gap of 15 bases between the germline ends. The donors were 40 or so Caucasian individuals from Russia, aged roughly 6 to 90 years, who were systemically healthy. Each donor gave 9.5 to 10 milliliters of peripheral blood, drawn into EDTA-treated Vacutainer tubes. Ficoll-Paque density-gradient centrifugation was used to isolate PBMCs, with at least 6 million obtained per sample. Trizol reagent was used to extract total RNA from the PBMCs, yielding at least 6 micrograms per sample. For every donor, an aliquot of PBMCs went through flow cytometry to measure the percentages of naive CD45RAhigh/CD27high T cells.

This TCR was recovered from a woman between 18 and 29 years old in good health. The rearranged chain carries TRBV3-1 and TRBJ1-1; possibly the D gene is TRBD1, per 5 matching bases. Sequencing was carried out using blood. Read as DNA, the sequence is TGTGCCAGCAGCCAAGACGCCCGGGACGACGGAGCTTTCTTT. This yields the protein CASSQDARDDGAFF.